The 12 T cell receptor beta chains given below trace back to one sample, sequenced in a study of patients and donors after allogeneic stem cell transplantation. TCRdb called the RT-PCR reads again in MiXCR, with one record for every CDR3 protein. The sample shows about 28,000 distinct CDR3 sequences, nearly 7% of them seen only once. The specimen sequenced was blood, either unsorted or a sorted T cell fraction (not recorded which). The receptor set was obtained from a human donor who was either an allogeneic HSCT recipient or a stem cell or donor lymphocyte infusion donor (not recorded which). It is not recorded whose cells these are; they may come from a transplant donor.

This clonotype was detected only a few times. V usage is TRBV20-1 and J usage is TRBJ2-7; the D gene is possibly TRBD2 (5 bases). The CDR3 has 15 residues. Per germline, CDR1 DFQATT and CDR2 SNEGSKA (reference sequence). Trimming pared 1 base from V and 3 bases from J, leaving 16 bases between. The CDR3 nucleotides are TGCAGTGCTAGAGGCGGACTGCCTTTCGGCTACGAGCAGTACTTC. Protein: CSARGGLPFGYEQYF.

This clonotype was recorded a few times. CDR3 sequence (DNA): TGTGCCAGCAGCACCGGGACTAGCGGCACAGATACGCAGTATTTT. Its protein product is CASSTGTSGTDTQYF. The chain couples TRBV6-6 to TRBJ2-3; 10 positions match TRBD2. J was trimmed by 1 base and V by 6 bases; bases with no gene match: 4. Looked up from germline, CDR1 is MNHNY and CDR2 is SVGAGI (reference sequence). This CDR3 spans 15 amino acids.

This clonotype was picked up many times. The chain employs TRBV20-1 and TRBJ1-2; tentative D call: TRBD1 (5 bases). The CDR3 extends over 16 amino acids. The germline CDR1 and CDR2 sequences are DFQATT and SNEGSKA (reference sequence). Trimming removed 0 bases from V and 4 bases from J, with 18 bases in between. The CDR3 bases are TGCAGTGCTAGAGATTCCGAACTAGGGGAAGGCTATGGCTACACCTTC. Amino acid sequence: CSARDSELGEGYGYTF.

This clonotype was recorded a few times. This rearrangement joins TRBV28 to TRBJ2-1; the D gene could be TRBD1 or TRBD2 (5 bases each). Trimming removed 8 bases from V and 4 bases from J, with 12 bases in between. The CDR3 contains 13 residues. In germline, CDR1 is MDHEN, CDR2 SYDVKM. The CDR3 protein is CASRDQFYNEQFF. The CDR3 region has the DNA TGTGCCAGCCGGGACCAATTTTACAATGAGCAGTTCTTC.

This clonotype was found many times. The chain links TRBV12-3 or TRBV12-4 to TRBJ2-4; weak D call: TRBD2 (8 bases). CDR3 size: 17 residues. Trimming left V 5 bases short and J 2 bases short, with 19 bases between. The CDR3 DNA reads as TGTGCCAGCAGTGGGAGGGGGCGGGAGGACACCAAAAACATTCAGTACTTC. This translates into CASSGRGREDTKNIQYF.

Notes on this clonotype: Since no conserved phenylalanine or tryptophan closes the CDR3, a read error is the likely cause. J is TRBJ2-7 and V is TRBV14, with D possibly being TRBD2 (5 bases). CDR1 and CDR2 from the germline V gene are SGHDN and FVKESK. The CDR3 is 13 amino acids. V lost 6 bases, J lost 0 bases, and 9 bases lay in between. CDR3 residues: CASRAASSYEQYI. CDR3 DNA: TGTGCCAGCAGAGCGGCAAGCTCCTACGAGCAGTACATC.

This clonotype occurred a few times. The rearrangement uses TRBV6-2 or TRBV6-3 and TRBJ2-7, with 9 positions matching TRBD1. V lost 5 bases, J lost 0 bases, and 11 bases stayed unmatched. Looked up from germline, CDR1 is MNHEY and CDR2 is SVGEGT. The CDR3 has 17 amino acids. CDR3 sequence (DNA): TGTGCCAGCAGTCGGGACAGGGCTTCCGCCCTCTCCTACGAGCAGTACTTC. It specifies CASSRDRASALSYEQYF.

This clonotype was counted at least ten times. The chain uses TRBV6-5 and TRBJ1-1, with D maybe TRBD1 (5 bases). Trimming removed 0 bases from V and 10 bases from J, with 18 bases in between. The germline CDR1 and CDR2 sequences are MNHEY and SVGAGI. The CDR3 is 15 residues long. The CDR3 sequence: CASSYSDPGLGRAFF. DNA of the CDR3: TGTGCCAGCAGTTACTCGGATCCGGGGCTGGGCCGAGCTTTCTTT.

Ten or more counts support this clonotype. The rearrangement uses TRBV5-1 and TRBJ2-7; 10 positions agree with TRBD1. This CDR3 is 15 amino acids long. Germline V gene lookup returns CDR1 SGHRS and CDR2 YFSETQ. Unmatched junction bases numbered 9, after V lost 4 bases and J lost 5 bases. In DNA, the CDR3 is TGCGCCAGCAGCCTTTCTCCGGGACAGGGGAACGAGCAGTACTTC. Its translation is CASSLSPGQGNEQYF.

This clonotype was detected many times. The chain combines TRBV15 with TRBJ1-3, with a tentative D call TRBD1 (5 bases). CDR3 size: 14 residues. V shed 0 bases and J shed 3 bases, with 6 bases lying between them. Germline V gene sequence: CDR1 LNHNV, CDR2 YYDKDF (reference sequence). CDR3 sequence: CATSRDRDGNTIYF. CDR3 nucleotides: TGTGCCACCAGCAGAGACAGGGATGGAAACACCATATATTTT. The entire variable domain, with the rest obtained from reference TRBV15 and TRBJ1-3, is as follows: DAMVIQNPRYQVTQFGKPVTLSCSQTLNHNVMYWYQQKSSQAPKLLFHYYDKDFNNEADTPDNFQSRRPNTSFCFLDIRSPGLGDTAMYLCATSRDRDGNTIYFGEGSWLTVV.

The chain has TRBV6-2 or TRBV6-3 and TRBJ2-1; D is undetermined. The CDR3 runs to 14 residues. The V gene's germline CDR1 is MNHEY and CDR2 SVGEGT. The V end was cut by 3 bases, the J end by 5 bases, with 11 bases between. CDR3 DNA sequence: TGTGCCAGCAGTTATCTACAGCCGGACAATGAGCAGTTCTTC. Its translation is CASSYLQPDNEQFF.

The sample holds many counts of this clonotype. The chain is built from TRBV12-5 and TRBJ2-3, with TRBD1 matching 7 bases. After removal of 1 base from V and 4 bases from J, the junction contained 5 bases not matched to a gene. Per germline, CDR1 LGHNT and CDR2 FRNRAP. The CDR3 is 15 amino acids. In DNA, the CDR3 is TGTGCTAGTGGTTTGGGACGACAGGGTGCAGATACGCAGTATTTT. Residues: CASGLGRQGADTQYF.